The text below deals with one TCR beta chain. Its matching antigen is unknown. This sample was taken from a study of PD-1 blockade in classical Hodgkin lymphoma. Whole-study context: Patients were given intravenous nivolumab, 3 mg/kg, every 2 weeks.

Germline-derived CDR1 and CDR2 are SGHNT and YENEEA. The length of the CDR3 is 14 residues. V lost 4 bases, J lost 5 bases, and 9 bases lay in between. Every one of the patients relapsed after autologous stem cell transplantation (brentuximab vedotin exposure was variable). Out of thawed PBMCs, magnetic negative selection purified CD4+ T cells. General observations from the study: Undefined causes, possibly disease activity or prior therapy, underlie the repertoire differences. According to reports, newly diagnosed patients had lower baseline TCR diversity than healthy donors, and relapsed/refractory patients had lower baseline TCR diversity still. It was CD4+ TCR diversity, not CD8+, that rose significantly by C4D1.

Profiling relied on immunoSEQ multiplex PCR, and the TCRdb table lists in-frame clones only, not all of them. Of about 12,000 clones detected, around 85% appear once; the ten largest clones hold 1.6%. This sequence was found in a human donor with classical Hodgkin lymphoma. The sample was CD4+ T cells from blood, taken at baseline. V is TRBV11-3 and J is TRBJ1-6; possibly TRBD1 for D (5 bases). In nucleotides, the CDR3 is TGTGCCAGCAGCTCGGGACCCCATAATTCACCCCTCCACTTT. It yields the protein CASSSGPHNSPLHF.